One sample yielded the 20 T cell receptor beta chains listed below, sequenced in a study of identical twins. TCRdb used MiXCR to reprocess the 5' RACE reads, holding one entry per CDR3 protein. The table has approximately 140,000 distinct CDR3 sequences, under 4.5% seen once; the top ten hold approximately 7.7%. The specimen sequenced was memory T cells sorted from blood. These receptors were obtained from a man aged 18-30 years in good health.

This clonotype has only a few counts. This chain joins TRBV9 and TRBJ2-7; the D gene is possibly TRBD2 (5 bases). The V gene's germline CDR1 is SGDLS and CDR2 YYNGEE. The V end was cut by 4 bases, the J end by 3 bases, with 14 bases between. The CDR3 spans 14 residues. CDR3 DNA: TGTGCCAGCAGCCCGGGAATGGCCAACTACGAGCAGTACTTC. Amino acid sequence: CASSPGMANYEQYF.

This clonotype is labeled as medium-sized. The chain combines TRBV12-3 or TRBV12-4 with TRBJ1-6; D is possibly TRBD1 (5 bases). Trimming took 3 bases from V and 7 from J, leaving 10 bases between them. The CDR3 is made up of 14 amino acids. The CDR3 sequence: CASSFPGENSPLHF. In DNA form, the CDR3 reads TGTGCCAGCAGTTTTCCGGGGGAAAATTCACCCCTCCACTTT.

This clonotype was recorded many times. The chain carries TRBV28 and TRBJ2-7; no clear D gene. In germline, CDR1 is MDHEN, CDR2 SYDVKM. The CDR3 spans 14 residues. With 7 bases removed from V and 2 bases from J, the gap between germline ends came to 15 bases. CDR3 nucleotide sequence: TGTGCCAGCATGGCCACTGGAAGAGCCTACGAGCAGTACTTC. It codes for CASMATGRAYEQYF.

This clonotype was observed at least ten times. The rearrangement links TRBV20-1 to TRBJ1-5; a weak D match, TRBD1 (5 bases). Trimming took off 3 bases at V and 3 bases at J, with 15 bases between the two ends. The CDR3 covers 15 residues. Germline V gene data show CDR1 as DFQATT and CDR2 as SNEGSKA (reference sequence). CDR3 sequence: CSASGGYTPNQPQHF. Written as DNA, the CDR3 is TGCAGTGCTAGCGGGGGGTATACCCCCAATCAGCCCCAGCATTTT.

This clonotype was recorded at least ten times. The J gene is TRBJ2-5, the V gene TRBV7-8, with D uncertain. The CDR3 loop spans 16 amino acids. Germline CDR1 reads SGHVS; CDR2 reads FQNEAQ. V was shortened by 1 base and J by 2 bases, with 14 bases between the two germline ends. CDR3 DNA: TGTGCCAGCAGCTTAGGGATAAAACCGAGTCAAGAGACCCAGTACTTC. Amino acids: CASSLGIKPSQETQYF. The full variable domain, rest sourced from reference TRBV7-8 and TRBJ2-5, is GAGVSQSPRYKVAKRGQDVALRCDPISGHVSLFWYQQALGQGPEFLTYFQNEAQLDKSGLPSDRFFAERPEGSVSTLKIQRTQQEDSAVYLCASSLGIKPSQETQYFGPGTRLLVL.

This clonotype was detected ten times or more. This sequence joins TRBV3-1 and TRBJ2-1, with 8 bases fitting TRBD2. J gave up 4 bases and V 4 bases, and 6 bases lay outside the gene matches. The CDR3 totals 15 residues. The germline gives CDR1 LGHDT, CDR2 YNNKEL (reference sequence). CDR3 sequence: CASSPGVAGYNEQFF. In DNA form, the CDR3 reads TGTGCCAGCAGCCCCGGGGTAGCGGGGTACAATGAGCAGTTCTTC.

This clonotype was seen many times. The J gene is TRBJ1-2, the V gene TRBV9, with 7 bases matching TRBD1. Germline CDR1 reads SGDLS; CDR2 reads YYNGEE. The CDR3 covers 14 residues. After removal of 4 bases from V and 4 bases from J, the junction contained 7 bases not matched to a gene. CDR3 residues: CASSPWDSPYGYTF. For the CDR3, the DNA is TGTGCCAGCAGCCCCTGGGACAGTCCCTATGGCTACACCTTC.

There are many counts of this clonotype. The chain combines TRBV30 with TRBJ2-1, with 7 bases lining up with TRBD2. The CDR3 runs 15 residues. The V gene end was trimmed by 4 bases and the J gene end by 9 bases; junction bases not matched to a gene: 15. Germline loops: CDR1 GTSNPN, CDR2 SVGIG (reference sequence). The chain's CDR3 is CAWIRSTSWVGEQFF. The CDR3 DNA reads as TGTGCCTGGATTCGATCGACTAGCTGGGTAGGTGAGCAGTTCTTC.

There are many counts of this clonotype. The genes are TRBV7-9 and TRBJ2-1; possibly TRBD1 or TRBD2 for D (5 bases each). Trimming took off 1 base at V and 4 bases at J, with 20 bases between the two ends. The germline V gene encodes CDR1 SEHNR and CDR2 FQNEAQ (reference sequence). The length of the CDR3 is 18 residues. As DNA, the CDR3 is TGTGCCAGCAGCTTAGTTTTTGGGACCCTTTTACAATACAATGAGCAGTTCTTC. This codes for CASSLVFGTLLQYNEQFF. Full variable domain (missing parts from reference TRBV7-9 and TRBJ2-1): DTGVSQNPRHKITKRGQNVTFRCDPISEHNRLYWYRQTLGQGPEFLTYFQNEAQLEKSRLLSDRFSAERPKGSFSTLEIQRTEQGDSAMYLCASSLVFGTLLQYNEQFFGPGTRLTVL.

The chain combines TRBV20-1 with TRBJ2-6; D gene ambiguous. CDR1 DFQATT and CDR2 SNEGSKA come from the germline V gene (reference sequence). Trimming stripped 4 bases from V and 4 bases from J, with 11 bases between. The CDR3 contains 14 residues. The CDR3 loop is CSATPPQGANVLTF. The CDR3 region has the DNA TGCAGTGCTACCCCTCCCCAGGGGGCCAACGTCCTGACTTTC.

The sample holds many counts of this clonotype. The rearrangement joins TRBV12-3 or TRBV12-4 to TRBJ2-1; the D gene is possibly TRBD2 (5 bases). The CDR3 sequence is 15 residues long. The V and J ends lost 4 bases and 5 bases respectively, with 15 bases between them. The chain's CDR3 is CASSSLLVSDNEQFF. The CDR3 DNA is TGTGCCAGCAGTTCCTTACTAGTTTCGGACAATGAGCAGTTCTTC.

In its sample, this clonotype was seen many times. The V call is TRBV2, the J call TRBJ1-1; no firm D call. In germline, CDR1 is SNHLY, CDR2 FYNNEI. This CDR3 region has 11 residues. Trimming removed 4 bases from V and 5 bases from J, with 5 bases in between. The CDR3 sequence: CASSVITEAFF. The CDR3 DNA follows: TGTGCCAGCAGTGTGATAACTGAAGCTTTCTTT.

This clonotype has at least ten counts. The J gene is TRBJ2-1, the V gene TRBV12-3 or TRBV12-4, with 8 bases identical to TRBD2. With V trimmed by 2 bases and J by 8 bases, 14 bases remained unmatched. The CDR3 totals 17 residues. Written as DNA, the CDR3 is TGTGCCAGCAGTTTACCCCCAGAGAGAGCGGGAGTCTATGAGCAGTTCTTC. Protein product: CASSLPPERAGVYEQFF.

This clonotype was observed at least ten times. The chain links TRBV6-1 to TRBJ2-2, with 11 nucleotides matching TRBD1. After removal of 6 bases from V and 5 bases from J, the junction contained 5 bases not matched to a gene. This CDR3 is built from 15 residues. Germline-derived CDR1 and CDR2 are MNHNS and SASEGT. CDR3 sequence: CASSSGTGGTGELFF. CDR3 nucleotide sequence: TGTGCCAGCAGCTCCGGGACAGGGGGGACCGGGGAGCTGTTTTTT.

This clonotype has ten or more counts. V usage is TRBV12-3 or TRBV12-4 and J usage is TRBJ2-7, with D perhaps TRBD2 (5 bases). The V and J ends lost 2 bases and 5 bases respectively, with 10 bases between them. The CDR3 totals 13 residues. This CDR3 reads CASSLINGNEQYF. CDR3 in DNA: TGTGCCAGCAGTTTAATCAACGGGAACGAGCAGTACTTC.

This clonotype has a count of ten or more. This chain joins TRBV7-8 and TRBJ2-7; 9 positions agree with TRBD2. The germline gives CDR1 SGHVS, CDR2 FQNEAQ. V lost 3 bases to trimming and J lost 5 bases; unmatched junction nucleotides: 5. This CDR3 contains 14 residues. This CDR3 reads CASSLREGRDEQYV. CDR3 nucleotides: TGTGCCAGCAGCTTGCGGGAGGGCCGAGACGAGCAGTACGTC.

In its sample, this clonotype was seen many times. The chain joins TRBV7-2 to TRBJ2-1; 8 bases agree with TRBD2. Germline V gene sequence: CDR1 SGHTA, CDR2 FQGNSA. The trim removed 6 bases at V and 7 bases at J, leaving 8 bases unmatched. The CDR3 contains 14 residues. In nucleotides, the CDR3 is TGTGCCAGCAGAGAAGCGGGAGTGATAAATGAGCAGTTCTTC. Translating gives CASREAGVINEQFF.

This clonotype came up many times. V gene TRBV6-1 combines with J gene TRBJ2-7; 7 bases match TRBD2. CDR3 length: 15 amino acids. The ends lost 6 bases at V and 0 bases at J; junction bases unmatched: 8. CDR1 is MNHNS, CDR2 SASEGT, per germline. The CDR3, as DNA: TGTGCCAGCAGGGGAGGGCAGAGAATCTCCTACGAGCAGTACTTC. It specifies CASRGGQRISYEQYF.

This clonotype was seen many times. This chain connects TRBV7-2 to TRBJ1-1; possibly TRBD1 for D (5 bases). CDR3 length equals 13 residues. The germline V and J ends were trimmed by 1 base and 9 bases, with 12 bases remaining between them. Germline assignment: CDR1 SGHTA and CDR2 FQGNSA. CDR3 in amino acids: CASSLVVRDKAFF. CDR3 bases: TGTGCCAGCAGCTTAGTGGTCAGGGATAAAGCTTTCTTT.

Ten or more counts support this clonotype. The chain uses TRBV7-9 and TRBJ2-4; D unresolved. Germline assignment: CDR1 SEHNR and CDR2 FQNEAQ (reference sequence). Trimming removed 5 bases from V and 0 bases from J, with 17 bases in between. The CDR3 consists of 17 residues. The CDR3 nucleotides are TGTGCCAGCAGCCCCCCCCGGTGGGTTGAAGCCAAAAACATTCAGTACTTC. Translating gives CASSPPRWVEAKNIQYF. The variable domain in full, completed from reference TRBV7-9 and TRBJ2-4, reads DTGVSQNPRHKITKRGQNVTFRCDPISEHNRLYWYRQTLGQGPEFLTYFQNEAQLEKSRLLSDRFSAERPKGSFSTLEIQRTEQGDSAMYLCASSPPRWVEAKNIQYFGAGTRLSVL.